This TCR beta chain was retrieved from a study of blood T cell repertoires in COVID-19. The method was immunoSEQ multiplex PCR; TCRdb's version includes in-frame clones alone and lacks a portion of them. The sample records around 390,000 clones, approximately 87% being singletons. Between the trimmed V and J ends, which lost 6 bases and 4 bases, there was a span of 13 bases. The CDR3 runs to 15 residues. Germline-derived CDR1 and CDR2 are MNHEY and SMNVEV (reference sequence). The receptor was derived from a woman aged 50 to 60 who had recovered from COVID-19. The sequencing sample was made of PBMCs or T cells enriched from blood (not recorded which). The genes are TRBV27 and TRBJ1-6; D not certain. CDR3 sequence reads: CASRFGVGYNSPLHF. The CDR3 coding sequence is TGTGCCAGCAGATTCGGTGTCGGGTATAATTCACCCCTCCACTTT.